The present T cell receptor (beta chain) was sequenced within a study of blood T cell repertoires in COVID-19. About the study: The study drew acute and convalescent COVID-19 samples from the United States, Italy and Spain. The cDNA or gDNA used as material had been derived from T cells, B-cell-depleted T cells, or PBMCs.

J was trimmed by 3 bases and V by 1 base; bases with no gene match: 16. Germline V gene sequence: CDR1 MDHEN, CDR2 SYDVKM. This CDR3 is built from 20 residues. Authors' processing steps: Reference gene primers were amplified, and this amplification served to estimate nucleated cell counts. Data came from immunoSEQ multiplex PCR; TCRdb stores just in-frame clones and leaves some out. Clonal size and the V and J genes are those of that table, whereas D and trimming came from the DNA. Found here are roughly 190,000 clones, more than 65% of them singletons; the top ten hold over 2.5%. This TCR was sampled from a human donor with acute or convalescent COVID-19. The donor label of this sample is uncertain. Sequenced input: peripheral blood. The genes are TRBV28 and TRBJ1-5, with TRBD1 matching over 9 bases. CDR3 region: CASSLFTGGGRLASNQPQHF. The CDR3 DNA reads TGTGCCAGCAGTTTATTTACAGGGGGCGGGAGATTGGCGTCCAATCAGCCCCAGCATTTT.